This T cell receptor beta chain comes out of a study of T cell changes during pregnancy in multiple sclerosis. The CDR3 extends over 16 amino acids. V lost 5 bases to trimming and J lost 2 bases, with 16 bases between them. Germline CDR1 reads SGHVS; CDR2 reads FNYEAQ. This table comes from immunoSEQ multiplex PCR, and its TCRdb copy is limited to in-frame clones, with some not included. Of tens of thousands of clones listed, more than 85% are singletons. Sequencing used CD8+ T cells from peripheral blood mononuclear cells, obtained in the third trimester of pregnancy. This rearrangement joins TRBV7-6 to TRBJ1-5; TRBD1 might be the D (6 bases). The receptor was isolated from a female donor with multiple sclerosis, enrolled in a pregnancy study. CDR3 in amino acids: CASSPHHRVRNQPQHF. CDR3 DNA: TGTGCCAGCAGCCCCCATCACAGGGTCCGCAATCAGCCCCAGCATTTT.